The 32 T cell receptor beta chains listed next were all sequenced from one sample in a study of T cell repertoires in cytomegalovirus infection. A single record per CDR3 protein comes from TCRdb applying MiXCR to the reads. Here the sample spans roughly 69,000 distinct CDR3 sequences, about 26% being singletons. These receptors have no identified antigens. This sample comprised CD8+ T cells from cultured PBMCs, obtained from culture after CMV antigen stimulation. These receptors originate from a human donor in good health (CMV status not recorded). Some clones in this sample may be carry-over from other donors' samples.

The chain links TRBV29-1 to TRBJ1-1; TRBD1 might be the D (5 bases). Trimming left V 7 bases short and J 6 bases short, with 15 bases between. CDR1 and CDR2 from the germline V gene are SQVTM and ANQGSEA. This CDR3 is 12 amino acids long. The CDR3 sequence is CSADSSSAEAFF. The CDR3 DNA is TGCAGCGCCGACAGTAGTAGCGCTGAAGCTTTCTTT.

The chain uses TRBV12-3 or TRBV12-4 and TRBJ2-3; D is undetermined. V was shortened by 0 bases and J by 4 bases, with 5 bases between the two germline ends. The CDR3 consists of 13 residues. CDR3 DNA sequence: TGTGCCAGCAGTTTAGCGATCCCAGATACGCAGTATTTT. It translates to CASSLAIPDTQYF.

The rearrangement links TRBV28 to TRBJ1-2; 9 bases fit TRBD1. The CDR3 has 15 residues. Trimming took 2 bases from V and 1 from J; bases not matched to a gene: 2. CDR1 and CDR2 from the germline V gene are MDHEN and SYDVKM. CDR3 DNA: TGTGCCAGCAGTTTAATGGACAGGGGTAACTATGGCTACACCTTC. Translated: CASSLMDRGNYGYTF.

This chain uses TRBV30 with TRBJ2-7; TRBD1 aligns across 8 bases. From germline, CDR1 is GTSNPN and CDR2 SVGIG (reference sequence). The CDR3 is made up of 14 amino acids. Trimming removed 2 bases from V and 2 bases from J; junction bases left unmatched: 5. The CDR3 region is CAWSWGTGAYEQYF. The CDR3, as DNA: TGTGCCTGGAGTTGGGGGACAGGAGCCTACGAGCAGTACTTC.

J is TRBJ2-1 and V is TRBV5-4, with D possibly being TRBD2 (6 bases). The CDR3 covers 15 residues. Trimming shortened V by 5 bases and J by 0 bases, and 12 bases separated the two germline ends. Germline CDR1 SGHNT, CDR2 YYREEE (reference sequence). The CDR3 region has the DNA TGTGCCAGCAGTCCCGGGGGAGACTCCTACAATGAGCAGTTCTTC. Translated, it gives CASSPGGDSYNEQFF.

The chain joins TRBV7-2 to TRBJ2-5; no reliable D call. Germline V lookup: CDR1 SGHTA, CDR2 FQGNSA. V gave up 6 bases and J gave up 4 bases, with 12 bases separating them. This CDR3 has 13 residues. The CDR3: CASRPPRIETQYF. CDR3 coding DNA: TGTGCCAGCAGACCCCCTCGGATAGAGACCCAGTACTTC.

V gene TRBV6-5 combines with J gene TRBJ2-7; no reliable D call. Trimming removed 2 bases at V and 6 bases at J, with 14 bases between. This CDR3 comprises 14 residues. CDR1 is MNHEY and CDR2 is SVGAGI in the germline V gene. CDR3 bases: TGTGCCAGCAGTTACGGGGAAAACCCCCTCGAGCAGTACTTC. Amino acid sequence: CASSYGENPLEQYF.

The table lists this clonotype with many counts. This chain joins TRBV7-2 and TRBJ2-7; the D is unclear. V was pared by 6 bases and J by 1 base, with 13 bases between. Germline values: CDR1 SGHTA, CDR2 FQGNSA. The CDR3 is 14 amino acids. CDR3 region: CASRQGPESYEQYF. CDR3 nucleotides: TGTGCCAGCAGGCAAGGCCCCGAATCCTACGAGCAGTACTTC.

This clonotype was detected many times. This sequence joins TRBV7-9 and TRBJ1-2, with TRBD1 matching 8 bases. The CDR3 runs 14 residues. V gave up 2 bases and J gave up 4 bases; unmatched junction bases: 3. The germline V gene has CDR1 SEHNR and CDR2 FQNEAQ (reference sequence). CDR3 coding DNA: TGTGCCAGCAGCTTACAGGGGGCCGGCTATGGCTACACCTTC. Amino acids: CASSLQGAGYGYTF.

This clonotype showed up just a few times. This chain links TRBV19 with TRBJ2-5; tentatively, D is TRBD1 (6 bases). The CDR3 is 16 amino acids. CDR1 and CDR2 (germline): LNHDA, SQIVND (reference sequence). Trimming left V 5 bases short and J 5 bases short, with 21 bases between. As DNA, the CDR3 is TGTGCCAGTAGTCTAGGGGGTTCCAACCTGGGGGAGACCCAGTACTTC. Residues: CASSLGGSNLGETQYF.

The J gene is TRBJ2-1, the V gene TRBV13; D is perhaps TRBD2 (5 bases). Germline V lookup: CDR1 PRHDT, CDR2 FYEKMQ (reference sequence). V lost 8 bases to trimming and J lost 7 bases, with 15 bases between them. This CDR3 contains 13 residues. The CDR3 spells CASYGAGWNEQFF. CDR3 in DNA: TGTGCCAGCTACGGTGCGGGTTGGAATGAGCAGTTCTTC.

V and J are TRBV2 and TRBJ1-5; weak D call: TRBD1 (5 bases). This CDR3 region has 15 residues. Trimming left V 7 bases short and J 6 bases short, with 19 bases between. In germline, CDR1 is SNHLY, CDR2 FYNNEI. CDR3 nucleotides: TGTGCCAGCAACGCCGGGACGGGGGGTTTTCAGCCCCAGCATTTT. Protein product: CASNAGTGGFQPQHF.

CDR3 sequence: CASSWGKNTGELFF. The DNA for the CDR3 is TGTGCCAGCAGTTGGGGGAAGAACACCGGGGAGCTGTTTTTT. This sequence joins TRBV6-5 and TRBJ2-2, with D tentatively TRBD1 or TRBD2 (5 bases each). The germline CDR1 and CDR2 sequences are MNHEY and SVGAGI. Trimming took off 4 bases at V and 1 base at J, with 7 bases between the two ends. This CDR3 region has 14 residues.

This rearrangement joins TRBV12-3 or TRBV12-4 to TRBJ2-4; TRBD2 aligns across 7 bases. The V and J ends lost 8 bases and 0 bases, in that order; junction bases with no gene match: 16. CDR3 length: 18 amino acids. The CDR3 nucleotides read TGTGCCAGCGGCAGGGACCAAGCGGGACCACTAGCCAAAAACATTCAGTACTTC. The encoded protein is CASGRDQAGPLAKNIQYF.

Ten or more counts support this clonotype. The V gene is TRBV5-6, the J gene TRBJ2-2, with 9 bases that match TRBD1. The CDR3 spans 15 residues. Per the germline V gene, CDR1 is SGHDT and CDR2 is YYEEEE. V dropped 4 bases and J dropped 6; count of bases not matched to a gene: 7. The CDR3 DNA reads TGTGCCAGCAGCGCCGGGACAGGGTCCGCCGGGGAGCTGTTTTTT. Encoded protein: CASSAGTGSAGELFF.

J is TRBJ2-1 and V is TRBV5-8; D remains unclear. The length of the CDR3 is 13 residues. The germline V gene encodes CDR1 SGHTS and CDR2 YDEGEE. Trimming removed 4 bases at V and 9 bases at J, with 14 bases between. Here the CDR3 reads CASSTGSVIEQFF. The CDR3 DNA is TGTGCCAGCAGCACCGGGTCAGTCATTGAGCAGTTCTTC.

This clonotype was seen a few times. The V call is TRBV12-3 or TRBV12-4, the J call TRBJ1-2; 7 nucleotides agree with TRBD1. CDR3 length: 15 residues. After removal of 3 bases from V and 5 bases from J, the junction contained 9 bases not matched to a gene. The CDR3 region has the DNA TGTGCCAGCAGTTTGGTCCAGGGGGGTCCTTATGGCTACACCTTC. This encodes CASSLVQGGPYGYTF.

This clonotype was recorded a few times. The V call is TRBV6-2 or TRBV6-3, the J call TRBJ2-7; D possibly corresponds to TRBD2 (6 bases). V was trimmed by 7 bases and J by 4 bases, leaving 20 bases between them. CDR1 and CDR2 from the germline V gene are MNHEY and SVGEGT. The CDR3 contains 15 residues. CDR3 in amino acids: CASIETRDRSYEQYF. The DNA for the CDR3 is TGTGCCAGCATCGAAACGCGGGACCGTTCATACGAGCAGTACTTC.

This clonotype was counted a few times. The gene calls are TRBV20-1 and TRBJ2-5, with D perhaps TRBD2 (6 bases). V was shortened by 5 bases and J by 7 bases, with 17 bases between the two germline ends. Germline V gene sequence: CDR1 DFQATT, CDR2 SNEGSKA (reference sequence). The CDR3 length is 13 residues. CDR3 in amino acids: CSAAGPDGGTQYF. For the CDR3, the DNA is TGCAGTGCTGCCGGTCCCGACGGGGGGACCCAGTACTTC.

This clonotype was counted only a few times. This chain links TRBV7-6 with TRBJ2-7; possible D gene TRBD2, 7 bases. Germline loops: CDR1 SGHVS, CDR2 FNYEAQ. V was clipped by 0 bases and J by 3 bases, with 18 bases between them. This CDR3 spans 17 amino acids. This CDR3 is CASSLAGRRAGHYEQYF. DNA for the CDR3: TGTGCCAGCAGCTTAGCGGGGCGGAGAGCGGGACACTACGAGCAGTACTTC. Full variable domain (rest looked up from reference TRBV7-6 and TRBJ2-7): GAGVSQSPRYKVTKRGQDVALRCDPISGHVSLYWYRQALGQGPEFLTYFNYEAQQDKSGLPNDRFSAERPEGSISTLTIQRTEQRDSAMYRCASSLAGRRAGHYEQYFGPGTRLTVT.

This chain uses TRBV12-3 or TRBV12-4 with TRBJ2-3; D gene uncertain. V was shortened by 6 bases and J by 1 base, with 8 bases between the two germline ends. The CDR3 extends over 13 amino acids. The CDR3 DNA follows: TGTGCCAGCAGCTCCGACGGCACAGATACGCAGTATTTT. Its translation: CASSSDGTDTQYF.

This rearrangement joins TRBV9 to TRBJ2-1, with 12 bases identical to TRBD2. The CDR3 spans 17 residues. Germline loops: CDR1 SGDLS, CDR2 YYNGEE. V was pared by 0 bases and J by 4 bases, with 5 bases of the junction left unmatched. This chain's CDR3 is CASSVDRGLAGYNEQFF. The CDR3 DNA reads TGTGCCAGCAGCGTAGATAGGGGACTAGCGGGTTACAATGAGCAGTTCTTC.

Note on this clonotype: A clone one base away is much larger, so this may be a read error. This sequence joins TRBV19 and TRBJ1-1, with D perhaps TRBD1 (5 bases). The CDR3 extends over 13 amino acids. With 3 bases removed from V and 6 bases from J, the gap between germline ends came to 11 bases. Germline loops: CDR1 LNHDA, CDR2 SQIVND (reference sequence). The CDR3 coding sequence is TGTGCCAGTAGTATCTGGGGGTGCTCTGAAGCTTTCTTT. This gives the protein CASSIWGCSEAFF.

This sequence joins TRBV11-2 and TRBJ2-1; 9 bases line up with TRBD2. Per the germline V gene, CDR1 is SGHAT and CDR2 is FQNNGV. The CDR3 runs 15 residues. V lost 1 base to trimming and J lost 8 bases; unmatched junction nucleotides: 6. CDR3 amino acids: CASSLGGRDSDEQFF. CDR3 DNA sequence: TGTGCCAGCAGCTTAGGCGGGAGGGATAGTGATGAGCAGTTCTTC.

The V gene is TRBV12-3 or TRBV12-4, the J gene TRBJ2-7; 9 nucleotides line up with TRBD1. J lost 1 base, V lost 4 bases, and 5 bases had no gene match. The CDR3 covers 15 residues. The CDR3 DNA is TGTGCCAGCAGTTCCGGACAGGGGCTTTCCTACGAGCAGTACTTC. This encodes CASSSGQGLSYEQYF.

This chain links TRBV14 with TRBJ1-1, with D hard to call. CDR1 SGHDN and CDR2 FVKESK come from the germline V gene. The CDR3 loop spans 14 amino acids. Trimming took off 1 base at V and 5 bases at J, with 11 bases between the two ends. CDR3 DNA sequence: TGTGCCAGCAGCCAAGGTTTTACCCGGACTGAAGCTTTCTTT. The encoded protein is CASSQGFTRTEAFF.

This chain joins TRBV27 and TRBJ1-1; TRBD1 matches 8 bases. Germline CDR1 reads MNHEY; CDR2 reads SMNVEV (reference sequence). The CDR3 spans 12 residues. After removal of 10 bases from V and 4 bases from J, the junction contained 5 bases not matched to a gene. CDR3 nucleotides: TGTGCCACCAAACAGGGGGGCACTGAAGCTTTCTTT. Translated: CATKQGGTEAFF.

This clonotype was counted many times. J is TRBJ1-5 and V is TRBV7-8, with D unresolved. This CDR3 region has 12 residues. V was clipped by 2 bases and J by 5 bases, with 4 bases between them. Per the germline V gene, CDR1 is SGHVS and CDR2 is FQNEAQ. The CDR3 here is CASSLLDQPQHF. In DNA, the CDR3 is TGTGCCAGCAGCTTACTCGATCAGCCCCAGCATTTT. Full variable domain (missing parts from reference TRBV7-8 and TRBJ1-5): GAGVSQSPRYKVAKRGQDVALRCDPISGHVSLFWYQQALGQGPEFLTYFQNEAQLDKSGLPSDRFFAERPEGSVSTLKIQRTQQEDSAVYLCASSLLDQPQHFGDGTRLSIL.

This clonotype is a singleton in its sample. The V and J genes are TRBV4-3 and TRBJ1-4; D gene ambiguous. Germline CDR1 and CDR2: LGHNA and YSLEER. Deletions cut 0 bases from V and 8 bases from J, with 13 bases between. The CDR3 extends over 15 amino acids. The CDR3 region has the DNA TGCGCCAGCAGCCAAGATCTGTCAGCGGACGAAAAACTGTTTTTT. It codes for CASSQDLSADEKLFF.

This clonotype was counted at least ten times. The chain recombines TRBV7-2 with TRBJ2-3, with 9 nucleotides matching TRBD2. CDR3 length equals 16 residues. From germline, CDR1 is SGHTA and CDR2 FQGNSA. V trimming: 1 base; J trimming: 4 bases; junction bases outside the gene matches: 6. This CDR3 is CASSLDAGGPPDTQYF. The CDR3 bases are TGTGCCAGCAGCTTAGACGCGGGAGGGCCCCCAGATACGCAGTATTTT. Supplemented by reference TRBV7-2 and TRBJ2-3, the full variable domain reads GAGVSQSPSNKVTEKGKDVELRCDPISGHTALYWYRQSLGQGLEFLIYFQGNSAPDKSGLPSDRFSAERTGGSVSTLTIQRTQQEDSAVYLCASSLDAGGPPDTQYFGPGTRLTVL.

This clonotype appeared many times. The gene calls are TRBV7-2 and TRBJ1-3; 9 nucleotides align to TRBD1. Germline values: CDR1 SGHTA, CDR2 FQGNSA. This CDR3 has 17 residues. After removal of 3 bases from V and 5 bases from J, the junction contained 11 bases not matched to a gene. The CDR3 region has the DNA TGTGCCAGCAGCTTGCCGGGACAGGGTTACAGGAGAAACACCATATATTTT. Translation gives CASSLPGQGYRRNTIYF.

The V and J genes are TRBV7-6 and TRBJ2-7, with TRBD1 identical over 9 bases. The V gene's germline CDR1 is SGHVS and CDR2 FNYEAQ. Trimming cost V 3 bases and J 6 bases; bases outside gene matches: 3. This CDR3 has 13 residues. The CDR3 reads CASSFGQGPEQYF. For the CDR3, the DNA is TGTGCCAGCAGCTTTGGACAGGGGCCCGAGCAGTACTTC.